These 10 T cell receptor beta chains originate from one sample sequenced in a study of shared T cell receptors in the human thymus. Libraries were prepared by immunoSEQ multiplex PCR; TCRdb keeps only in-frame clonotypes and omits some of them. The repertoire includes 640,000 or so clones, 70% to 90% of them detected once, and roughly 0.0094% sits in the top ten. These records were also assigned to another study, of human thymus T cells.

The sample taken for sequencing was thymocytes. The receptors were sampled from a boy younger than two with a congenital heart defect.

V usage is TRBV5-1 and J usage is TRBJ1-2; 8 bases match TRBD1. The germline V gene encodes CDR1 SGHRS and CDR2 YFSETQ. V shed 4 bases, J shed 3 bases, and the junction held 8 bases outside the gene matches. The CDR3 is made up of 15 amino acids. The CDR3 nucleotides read TGCGCCAGCAGCCCCACGACAGGGGAGGACTATGGCTACACCTTC. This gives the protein CASSPTTGEDYGYTF.

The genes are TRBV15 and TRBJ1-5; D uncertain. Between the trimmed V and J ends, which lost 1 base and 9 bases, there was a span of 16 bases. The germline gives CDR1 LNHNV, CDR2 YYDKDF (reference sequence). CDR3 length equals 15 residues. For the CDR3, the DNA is TGTGCCACCAGCAGAGGGAGGACGGTAAGCAGGCCCCAGCATTTT. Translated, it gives CATSRGRTVSRPQHF.

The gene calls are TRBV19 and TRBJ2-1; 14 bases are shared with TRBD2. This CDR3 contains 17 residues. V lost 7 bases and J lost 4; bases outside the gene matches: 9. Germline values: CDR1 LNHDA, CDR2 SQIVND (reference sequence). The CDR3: CASTGGTSGSCYNEQFF. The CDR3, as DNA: TGTGCCAGTACCGGGGGGACTAGCGGGAGTTGTTACAATGAGCAGTTCTTC.

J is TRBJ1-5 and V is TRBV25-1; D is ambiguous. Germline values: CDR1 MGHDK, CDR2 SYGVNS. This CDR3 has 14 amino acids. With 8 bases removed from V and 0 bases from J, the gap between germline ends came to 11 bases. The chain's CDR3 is CASGERVSNQPQHF. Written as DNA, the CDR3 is TGTGCCAGCGGGGAGAGGGTTAGCAATCAGCCCCAGCATTTT.

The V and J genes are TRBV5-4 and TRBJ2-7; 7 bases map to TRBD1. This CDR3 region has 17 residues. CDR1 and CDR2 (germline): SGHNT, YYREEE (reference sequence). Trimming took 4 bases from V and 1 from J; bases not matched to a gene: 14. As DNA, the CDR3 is TGTGCCAGCAGCCCCGTCCTAGACAGGGAAGGTTCCTACGAGCAGTACTTC. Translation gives CASSPVLDREGSYEQYF.

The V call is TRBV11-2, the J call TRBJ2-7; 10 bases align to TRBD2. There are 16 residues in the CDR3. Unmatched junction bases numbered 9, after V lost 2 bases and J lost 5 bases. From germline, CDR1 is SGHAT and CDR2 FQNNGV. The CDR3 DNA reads TGTGCCAGCAGCTTACCCTCTAGCGGGGGAAGCCACGAGCAGTACTTC. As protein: CASSLPSSGGSHEQYF.

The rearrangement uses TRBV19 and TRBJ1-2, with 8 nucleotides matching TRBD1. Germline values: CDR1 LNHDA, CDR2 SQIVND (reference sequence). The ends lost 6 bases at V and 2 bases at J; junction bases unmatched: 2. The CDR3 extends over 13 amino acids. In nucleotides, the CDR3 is TGTGCCAGTAGAGGGGACAGGAACTATGGCTACACCTTC. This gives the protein CASRGDRNYGYTF.

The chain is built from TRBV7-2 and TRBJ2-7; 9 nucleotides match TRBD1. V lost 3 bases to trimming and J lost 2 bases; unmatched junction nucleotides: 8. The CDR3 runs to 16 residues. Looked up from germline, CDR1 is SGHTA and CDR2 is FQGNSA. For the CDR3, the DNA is TGTGCCAGCAGCTTCGACAGGGGGAGACTTCCCTACGAGCAGTACTTC. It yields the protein CASSFDRGRLPYEQYF.

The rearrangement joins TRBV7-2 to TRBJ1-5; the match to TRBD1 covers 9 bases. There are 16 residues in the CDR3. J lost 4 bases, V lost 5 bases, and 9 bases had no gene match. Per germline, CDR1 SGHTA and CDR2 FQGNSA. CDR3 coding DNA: TGTGCCAGCAGCCCGGAACCTGGACAGGGGAATCAGCCCCAGCATTTT. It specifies CASSPEPGQGNQPQHF.

Here the CDR3 reads CAWSVQAAGETQYF. The DNA for the CDR3 is TGTGCCTGGAGTGTACAAGCCGCGGGGGAGACCCAGTACTTC. The chain links TRBV30 to TRBJ2-5; a weak D match, TRBD2 (6 bases). Per the germline V gene, CDR1 is GTSNPN and CDR2 is SVGIG (reference sequence). Trimming took 0 bases from V and 5 from J, leaving 13 bases between them. This CDR3 region has 14 residues.